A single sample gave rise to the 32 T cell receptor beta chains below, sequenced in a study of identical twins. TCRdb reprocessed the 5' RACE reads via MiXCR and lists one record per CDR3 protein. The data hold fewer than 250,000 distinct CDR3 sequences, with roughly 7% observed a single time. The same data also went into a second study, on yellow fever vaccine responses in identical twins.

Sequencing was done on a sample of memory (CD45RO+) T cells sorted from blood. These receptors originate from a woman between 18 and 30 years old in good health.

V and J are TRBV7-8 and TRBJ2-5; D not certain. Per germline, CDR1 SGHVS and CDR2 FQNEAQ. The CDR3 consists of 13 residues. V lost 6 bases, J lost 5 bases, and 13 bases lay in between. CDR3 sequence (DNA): TGTGCCAGCAGGTTGACAAATCACGAGACCCAGTACTTC. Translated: CASRLTNHETQYF.

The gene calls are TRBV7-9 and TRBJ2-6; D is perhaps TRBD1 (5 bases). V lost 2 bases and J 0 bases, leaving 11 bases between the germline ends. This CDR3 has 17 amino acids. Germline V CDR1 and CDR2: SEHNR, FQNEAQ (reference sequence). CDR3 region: CASSLRGPLSGANVLTF. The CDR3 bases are TGTGCCAGCAGCTTAAGGGGTCCCCTCTCTGGGGCCAACGTCCTGACTTTC.

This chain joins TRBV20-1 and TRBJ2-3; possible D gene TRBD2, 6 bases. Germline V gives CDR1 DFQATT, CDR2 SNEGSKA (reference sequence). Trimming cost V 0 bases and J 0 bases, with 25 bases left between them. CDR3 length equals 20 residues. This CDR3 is CSARDSDLATAYSSTDTQYF. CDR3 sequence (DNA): TGCAGTGCTAGAGATAGCGATCTAGCGACAGCATACTCTAGCACAGATACGCAGTATTTT.

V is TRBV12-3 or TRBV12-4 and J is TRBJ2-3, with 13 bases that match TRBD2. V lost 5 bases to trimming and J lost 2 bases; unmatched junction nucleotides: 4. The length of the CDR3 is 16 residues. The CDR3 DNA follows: TGTGCCAGCAGTCCGGGACTAGCGGGGCTCACAGATACGCAGTATTTT. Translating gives CASSPGLAGLTDTQYF.

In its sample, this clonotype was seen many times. CDR3 in DNA: TGCGCCAGCAGCCGGGACCGAGCTTCAGATACGCAGTATTTT. It encodes CASSRDRASDTQYF. The chain combines TRBV5-1 with TRBJ2-3; D possibly matches TRBD1 or TRBD2 (5 bases each). The CDR3 sequence is 14 residues long. Germline CDR1 is SGHRS and CDR2 is YFSETQ. V shed 4 bases and J shed 4 bases, with 13 bases lying between them.

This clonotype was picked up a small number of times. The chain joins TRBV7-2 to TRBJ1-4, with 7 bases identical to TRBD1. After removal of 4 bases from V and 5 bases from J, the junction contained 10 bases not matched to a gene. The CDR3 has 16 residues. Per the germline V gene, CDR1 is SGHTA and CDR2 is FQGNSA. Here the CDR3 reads CASSSGLRGPNEKLFF. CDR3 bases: TGTGCCAGCAGCTCCGGTCTAAGGGGGCCAAATGAAAAACTGTTTTTT.

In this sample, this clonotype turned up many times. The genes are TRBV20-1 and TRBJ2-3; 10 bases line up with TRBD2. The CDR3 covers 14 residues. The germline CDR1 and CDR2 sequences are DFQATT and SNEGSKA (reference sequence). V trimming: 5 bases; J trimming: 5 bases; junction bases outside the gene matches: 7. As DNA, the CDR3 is TGCAGTGCTGTTCTACTAGCGGGGATAGATACGCAGTATTTT. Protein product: CSAVLLAGIDTQYF.

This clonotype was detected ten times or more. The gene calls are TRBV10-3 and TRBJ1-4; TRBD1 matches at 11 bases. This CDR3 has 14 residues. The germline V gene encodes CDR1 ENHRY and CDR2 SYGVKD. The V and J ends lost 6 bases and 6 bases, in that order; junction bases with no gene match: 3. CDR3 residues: CAIRGTGGDEKLFF. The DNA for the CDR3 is TGTGCCATCAGGGGGACAGGGGGAGATGAAAAACTGTTTTTT.

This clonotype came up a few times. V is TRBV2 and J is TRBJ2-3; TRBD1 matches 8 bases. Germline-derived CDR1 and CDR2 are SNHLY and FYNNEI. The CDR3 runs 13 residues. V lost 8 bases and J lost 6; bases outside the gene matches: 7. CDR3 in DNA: TGTGCCAGCTCCAGGGGGCGGATGGATACGCAGTATTTT. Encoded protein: CASSRGRMDTQYF.

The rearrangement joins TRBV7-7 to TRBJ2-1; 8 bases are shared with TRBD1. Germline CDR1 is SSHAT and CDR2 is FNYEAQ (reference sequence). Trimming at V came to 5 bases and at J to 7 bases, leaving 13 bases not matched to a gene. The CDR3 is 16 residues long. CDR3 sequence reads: CASSGGFGTGVNEQFF. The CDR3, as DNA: TGTGCCAGCAGCGGAGGATTCGGGACAGGAGTAAATGAGCAGTTCTTC.

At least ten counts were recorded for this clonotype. The CDR3 is CASSHWDRVDIQYF. In nucleotides, the CDR3 is TGTGCCAGCAGCCATTGGGACAGGGTGGACATTCAGTACTTC. The V gene is TRBV14, the J gene TRBJ2-4, with 9 bases identical to TRBD1. The CDR3 has 14 residues. Germline V lookup: CDR1 SGHDN, CDR2 FVKESK. J gave up 8 bases and V 3 bases, and 5 bases lay outside the gene matches.

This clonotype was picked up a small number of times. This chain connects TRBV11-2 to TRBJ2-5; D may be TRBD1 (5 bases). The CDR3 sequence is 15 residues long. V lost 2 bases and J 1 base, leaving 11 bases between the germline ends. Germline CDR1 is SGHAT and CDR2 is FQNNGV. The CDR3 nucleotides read TGTGCCAGCAGCTTAATGTTAGGGGCCCAAGAGACCCAGTACTTC. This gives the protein CASSLMLGAQETQYF.

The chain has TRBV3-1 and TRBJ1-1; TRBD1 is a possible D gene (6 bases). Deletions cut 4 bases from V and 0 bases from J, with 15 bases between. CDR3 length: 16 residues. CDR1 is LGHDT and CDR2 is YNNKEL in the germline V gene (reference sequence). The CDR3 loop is CASSPLPGGLNTEAFF. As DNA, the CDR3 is TGTGCCAGCAGCCCCCTTCCGGGGGGCTTGAACACTGAAGCTTTCTTT.

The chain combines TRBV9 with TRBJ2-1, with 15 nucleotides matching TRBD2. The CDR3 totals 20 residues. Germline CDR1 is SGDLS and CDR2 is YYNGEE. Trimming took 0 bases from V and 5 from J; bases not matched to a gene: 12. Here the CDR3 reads CASSVAGTSGRPVDNNEQFF. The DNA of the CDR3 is TGTGCCAGCAGCGTAGCCGGGACTAGCGGGAGGCCGGTGGATAACAATGAGCAGTTCTTC.

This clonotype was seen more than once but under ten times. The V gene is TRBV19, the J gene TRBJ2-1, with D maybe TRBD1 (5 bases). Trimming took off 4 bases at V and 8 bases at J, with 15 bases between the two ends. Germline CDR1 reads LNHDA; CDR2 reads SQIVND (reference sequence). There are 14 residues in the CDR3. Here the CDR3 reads CASSRGFEVDEQFF. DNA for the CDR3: TGTGCCAGTAGTAGGGGCTTCGAGGTCGATGAGCAGTTCTTC.

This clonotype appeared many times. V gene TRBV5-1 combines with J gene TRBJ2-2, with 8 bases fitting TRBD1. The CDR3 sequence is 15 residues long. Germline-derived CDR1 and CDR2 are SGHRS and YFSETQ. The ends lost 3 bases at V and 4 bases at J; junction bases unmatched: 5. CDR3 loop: CASSSDRGRTGELFF. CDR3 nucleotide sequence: TGCGCCAGCAGCTCTGACAGGGGTCGCACCGGGGAGCTGTTTTTT.

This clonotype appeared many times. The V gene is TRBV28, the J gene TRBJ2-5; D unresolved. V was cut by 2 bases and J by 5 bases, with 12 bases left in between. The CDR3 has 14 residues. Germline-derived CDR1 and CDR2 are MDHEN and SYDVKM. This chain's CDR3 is CASSLLNVRETQYF. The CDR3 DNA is TGTGCCAGCAGTTTACTCAACGTCCGCGAGACCCAGTACTTC.

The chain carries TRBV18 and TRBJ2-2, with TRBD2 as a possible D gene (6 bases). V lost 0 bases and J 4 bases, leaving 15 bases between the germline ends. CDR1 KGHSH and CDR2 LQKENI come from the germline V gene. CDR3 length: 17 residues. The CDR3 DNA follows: TGTGCCAGCTCACCACCGAAAGGAGGGGCTGTCACCGGGGAGCTGTTTTTT. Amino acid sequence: CASSPPKGGAVTGELFF.

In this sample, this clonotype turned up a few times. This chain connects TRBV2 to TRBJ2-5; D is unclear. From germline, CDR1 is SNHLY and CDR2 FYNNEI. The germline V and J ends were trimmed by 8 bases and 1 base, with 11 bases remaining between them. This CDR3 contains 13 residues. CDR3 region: CASRSPGQETQYF. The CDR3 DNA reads TGTGCCAGCCGTAGTCCGGGCCAAGAGACCCAGTACTTC.

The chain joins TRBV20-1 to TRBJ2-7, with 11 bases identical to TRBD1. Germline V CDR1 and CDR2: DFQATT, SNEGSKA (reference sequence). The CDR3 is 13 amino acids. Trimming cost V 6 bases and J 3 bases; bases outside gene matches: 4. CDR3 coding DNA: TGCAGTGCAGGGGACAGGGGGAACTACGAGCAGTACTTC. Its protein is CSAGDRGNYEQYF.

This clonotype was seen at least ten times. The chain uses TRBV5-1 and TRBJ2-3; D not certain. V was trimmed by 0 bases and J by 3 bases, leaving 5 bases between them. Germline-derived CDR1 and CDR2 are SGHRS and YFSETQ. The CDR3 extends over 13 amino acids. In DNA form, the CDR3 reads TGCGCCAGCAGCTTGGCCCGGACAGATACGCAGTATTTT. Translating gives CASSLARTDTQYF.

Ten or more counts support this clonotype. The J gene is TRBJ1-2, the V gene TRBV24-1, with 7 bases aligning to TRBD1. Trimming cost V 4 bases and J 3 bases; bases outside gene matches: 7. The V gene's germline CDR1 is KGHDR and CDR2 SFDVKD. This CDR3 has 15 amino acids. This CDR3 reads CATSDATGAYYGYTF. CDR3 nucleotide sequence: TGTGCCACCAGTGACGCTACAGGGGCCTACTATGGCTACACCTTC.

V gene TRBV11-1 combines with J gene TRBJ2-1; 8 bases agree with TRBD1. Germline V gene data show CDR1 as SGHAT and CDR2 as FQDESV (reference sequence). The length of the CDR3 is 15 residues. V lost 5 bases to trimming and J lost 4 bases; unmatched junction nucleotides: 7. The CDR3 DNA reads TGTGCCAGCAGCACAGGGGGTGCCCAGTACAATGAGCAGTTCTTC. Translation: CASSTGGAQYNEQFF. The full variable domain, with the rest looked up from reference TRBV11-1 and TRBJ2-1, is EAEVAQSPRYKITEKSQAVAFWCDPISGHATLYWYRQILGQGPELLVQFQDESVVDDSQLPKDRFSAERLKGVDSTLKIQPAELGDSAMYLCASSTGGAQYNEQFFGPGTRLTVL.

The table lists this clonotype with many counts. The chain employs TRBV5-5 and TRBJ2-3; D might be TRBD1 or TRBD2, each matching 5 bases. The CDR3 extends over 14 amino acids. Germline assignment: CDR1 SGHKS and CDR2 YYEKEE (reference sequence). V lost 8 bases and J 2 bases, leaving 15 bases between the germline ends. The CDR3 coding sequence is TGTGCCAGTATGGGACGGCGGAACACAGATACGCAGTATTTT. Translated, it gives CASMGRRNTDTQYF.

CDR3 bases: TGCAGTGCTAGCGGCGGGGGACCGTCAGATGAGCAGTTCTTC. Translated, it gives CSASGGGPSDEQFF. The chain combines TRBV20-1 with TRBJ2-1; 7 bases match TRBD2. Trimming removed 3 bases from V and 8 bases from J; junction bases left unmatched: 10. Germline V gene lookup returns CDR1 DFQATT and CDR2 SNEGSKA (reference sequence). CDR3 length: 14 residues.

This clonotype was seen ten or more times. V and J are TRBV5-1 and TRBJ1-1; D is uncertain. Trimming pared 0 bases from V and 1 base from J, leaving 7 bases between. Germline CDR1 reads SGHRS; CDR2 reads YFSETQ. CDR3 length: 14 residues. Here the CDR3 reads CASSLASANTEAFF. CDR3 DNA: TGCGCCAGCAGCTTGGCCAGCGCGAACACTGAAGCTTTCTTT.

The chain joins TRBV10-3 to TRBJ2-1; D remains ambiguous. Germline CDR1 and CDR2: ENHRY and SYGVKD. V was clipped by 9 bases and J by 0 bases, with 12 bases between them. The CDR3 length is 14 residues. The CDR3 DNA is TGTGCCATAACTTCGGGTCCCTCCTACAATGAGCAGTTCTTC. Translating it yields CAITSGPSYNEQFF.

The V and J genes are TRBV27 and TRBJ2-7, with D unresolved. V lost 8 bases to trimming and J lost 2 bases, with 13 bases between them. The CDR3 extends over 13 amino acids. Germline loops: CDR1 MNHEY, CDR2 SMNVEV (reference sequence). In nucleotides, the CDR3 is TGTGCCAGCCGTCCCAATGAAGCCTACGAGCAGTACTTC. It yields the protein CASRPNEAYEQYF.

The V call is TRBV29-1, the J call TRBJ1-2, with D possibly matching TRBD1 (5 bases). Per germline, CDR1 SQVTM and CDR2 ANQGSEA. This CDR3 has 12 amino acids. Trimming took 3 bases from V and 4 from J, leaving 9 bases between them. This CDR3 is CSVERGVYGYTF. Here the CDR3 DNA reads TGCAGCGTTGAGAGAGGGGTCTATGGCTACACCTTC.

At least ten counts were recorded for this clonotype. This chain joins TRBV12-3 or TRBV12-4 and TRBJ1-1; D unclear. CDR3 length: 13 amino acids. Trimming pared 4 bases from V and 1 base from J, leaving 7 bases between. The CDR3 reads CASSYGPNTEAFF. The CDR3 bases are TGTGCCAGCAGTTACGGCCCGAACACTGAAGCTTTCTTT.

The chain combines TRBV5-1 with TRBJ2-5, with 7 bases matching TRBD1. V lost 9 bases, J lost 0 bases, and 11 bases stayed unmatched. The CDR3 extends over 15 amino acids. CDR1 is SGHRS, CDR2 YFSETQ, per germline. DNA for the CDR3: TGCGCCACCGCAACGACAGGGCTGAACCAAGAGACCCAGTACTTC. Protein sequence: CATATTGLNQETQYF.

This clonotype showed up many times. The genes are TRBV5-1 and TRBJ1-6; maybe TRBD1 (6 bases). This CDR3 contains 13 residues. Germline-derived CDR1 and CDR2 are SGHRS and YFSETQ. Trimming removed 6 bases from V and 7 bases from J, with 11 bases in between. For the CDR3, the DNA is TGCGCCAGCAAGGACAGAGCAAATTCACCCCTCCACTTT. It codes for CASKDRANSPLHF.